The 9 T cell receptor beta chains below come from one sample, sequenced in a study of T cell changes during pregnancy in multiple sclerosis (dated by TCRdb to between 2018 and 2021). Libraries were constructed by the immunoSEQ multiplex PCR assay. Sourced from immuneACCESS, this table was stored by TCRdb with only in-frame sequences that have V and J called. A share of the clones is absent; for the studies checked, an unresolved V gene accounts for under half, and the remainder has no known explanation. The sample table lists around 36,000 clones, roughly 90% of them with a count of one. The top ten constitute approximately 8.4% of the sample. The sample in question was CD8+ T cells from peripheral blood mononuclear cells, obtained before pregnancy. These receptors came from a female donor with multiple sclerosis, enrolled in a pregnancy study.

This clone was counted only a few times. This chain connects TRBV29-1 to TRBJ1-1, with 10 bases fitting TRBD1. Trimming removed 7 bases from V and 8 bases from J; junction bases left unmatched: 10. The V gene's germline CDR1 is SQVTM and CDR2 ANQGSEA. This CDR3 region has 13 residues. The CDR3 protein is CSAGGQGLIEAFF. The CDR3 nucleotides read TGCAGCGCGGGGGGACAGGGGCTAATAGAAGCTTTCTTT.

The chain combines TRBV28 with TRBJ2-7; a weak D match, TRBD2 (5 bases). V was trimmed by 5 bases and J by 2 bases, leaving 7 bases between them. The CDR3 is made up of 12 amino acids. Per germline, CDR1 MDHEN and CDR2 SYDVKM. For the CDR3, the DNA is TGTGCCAGCAGTATCGGGACCTACGAGCAGTACTTC. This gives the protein CASSIGTYEQYF.

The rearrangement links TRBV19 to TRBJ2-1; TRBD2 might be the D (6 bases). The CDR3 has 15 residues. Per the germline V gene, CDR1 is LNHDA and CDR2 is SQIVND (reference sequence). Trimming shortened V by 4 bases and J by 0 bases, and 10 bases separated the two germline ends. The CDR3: CASSRLGSSYNEQFF. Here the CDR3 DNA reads TGTGCCAGTAGTAGGCTCGGGAGCTCCTACAATGAGCAGTTCTTC.

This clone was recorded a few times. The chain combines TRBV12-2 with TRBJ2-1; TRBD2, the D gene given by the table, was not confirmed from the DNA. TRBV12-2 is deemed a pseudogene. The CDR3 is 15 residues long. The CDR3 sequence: CASRWRTSGYNEQFF. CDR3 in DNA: TGTGCAAGTCGCTGGAGGACTAGCGGTTACAATGAGCAGTTCTTC.

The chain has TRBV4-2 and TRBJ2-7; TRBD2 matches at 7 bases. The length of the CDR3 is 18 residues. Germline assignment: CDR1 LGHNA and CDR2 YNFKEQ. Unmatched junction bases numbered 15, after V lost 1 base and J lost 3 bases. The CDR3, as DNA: TGTGCCAGCAGCCAAGGAGTCAACCTAGCGGAAGCAGTCTACGAGCAGTACTTC. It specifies CASSQGVNLAEAVYEQYF.

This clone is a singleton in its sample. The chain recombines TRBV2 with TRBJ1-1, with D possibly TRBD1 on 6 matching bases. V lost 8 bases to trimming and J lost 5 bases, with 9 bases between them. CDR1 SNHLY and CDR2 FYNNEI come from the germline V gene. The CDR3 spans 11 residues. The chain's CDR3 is CASLRGTEAFF. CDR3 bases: TGTGCCAGCTTAAGGGGGACTGAAGCTTTCTTT.

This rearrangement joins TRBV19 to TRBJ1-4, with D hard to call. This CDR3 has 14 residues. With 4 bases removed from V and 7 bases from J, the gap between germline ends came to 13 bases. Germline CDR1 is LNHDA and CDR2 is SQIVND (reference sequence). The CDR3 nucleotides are TGTGCCAGTAGTAGCGGGGAGGAGAGTGAAAAACTGTTTTTT. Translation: CASSSGEESEKLFF. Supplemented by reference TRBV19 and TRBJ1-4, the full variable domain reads DGGITQSPKYLFRKEGQNVTLSCEQNLNHDAMYWYRQDPGQGLRLIYYSQIVNDFQKGDIAEGYSVSREKKESFPLTVTSAQKNPTAFYLCASSSGEESEKLFFGSGTQLSVL.

The CDR3 region is CASRDRDYYYNEQFF. DNA for the CDR3: TGTGCCAGCAGAGACCGGGACTACTACTACAATGAGCAGTTCTTC. The rearrangement uses TRBV27 and TRBJ2-1; TRBD2 agrees at 7 bases. After removal of 6 bases from V and 3 bases from J, the junction contained 8 bases not matched to a gene. CDR3 length equals 15 residues. The V gene's germline CDR1 is MNHEY and CDR2 SMNVEV (reference sequence).

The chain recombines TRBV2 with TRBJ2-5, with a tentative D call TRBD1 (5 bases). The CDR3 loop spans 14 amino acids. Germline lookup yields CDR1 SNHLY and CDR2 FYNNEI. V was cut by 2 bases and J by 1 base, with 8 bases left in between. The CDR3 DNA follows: TGTGCCAGCAGTGAACCAGGGTTCCAAGAGACCCAGTACTTC. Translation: CASSEPGFQETQYF.